The sequence of this T cell receptor (beta chain) was determined in a study of cytomegalovirus exposure and HLA in healthy donors. Germline V CDR1 and CDR2: MNHEY, SMNVEV (reference sequence). CDR3 length: 16 amino acids. V lost 2 bases and J lost 3, with 16 bases in between. PCR involved 60 Vbeta and 13 Jbeta primers. Libraries were prepared by immunoSEQ multiplex PCR; TCRdb keeps only in-frame clonotypes and omits some of them. The table lists about 170,000 clones, approximately 78% of them singletons. The TCR comes from a woman younger than 30 in good health and CMV-seronegative. The material sequenced was PBMCs. The chain recombines TRBV27 with TRBJ1-1; D may be TRBD1 (6 bases). CDR3 coding DNA: TGTGCCAGCAGTTTACTGAACCCCCCAGGGGACACTGAAGCTTTCTTT. It translates to CASSLLNPPGDTEAFF.